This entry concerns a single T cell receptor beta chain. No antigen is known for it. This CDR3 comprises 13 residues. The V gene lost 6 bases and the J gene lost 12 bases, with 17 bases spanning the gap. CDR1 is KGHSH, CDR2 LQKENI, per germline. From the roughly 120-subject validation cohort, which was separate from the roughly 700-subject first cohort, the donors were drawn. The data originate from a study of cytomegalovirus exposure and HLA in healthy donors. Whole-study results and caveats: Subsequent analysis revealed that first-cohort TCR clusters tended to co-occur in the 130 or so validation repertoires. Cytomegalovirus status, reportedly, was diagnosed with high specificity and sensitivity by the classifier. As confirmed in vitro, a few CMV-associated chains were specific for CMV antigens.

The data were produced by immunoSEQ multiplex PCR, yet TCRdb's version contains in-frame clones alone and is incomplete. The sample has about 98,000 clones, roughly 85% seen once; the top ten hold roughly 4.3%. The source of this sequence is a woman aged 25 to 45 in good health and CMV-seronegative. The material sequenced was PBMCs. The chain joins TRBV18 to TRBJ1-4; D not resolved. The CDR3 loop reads CASSPEARLELFF. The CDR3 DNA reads TGTGCCAGCTCTCCAGAAGCGAGGTTAGAACTGTTTTTT.